The 11 T cell receptor beta chains below were found in one sample sequenced in a study of radiation and T cells in renal cell carcinoma. Sequencing was performed with immunoSEQ multiplex PCR; in TCRdb, only in-frame clones are kept and a portion is missing. The table shows 140,000 to 150,000 clones, with approximately 86% occurring only once. The sample's time point: blood 4 weeks post-SBRT, at nephrectomy. Treatment here: 15 Gy SBRT to primary tumor, nephrectomy 4 weeks later. This material consisted of blood, taken from a patient whose treatment included radiotherapy and nephrectomy. The receptor set was obtained from a woman aged 50 to 60 with renal cell carcinoma.

This rearrangement joins TRBV6-1 to TRBJ2-1, with D possibly matching TRBD1 (6 bases). The CDR3 length is 14 residues. V was pared by 6 bases and J by 0 bases, with 9 bases between. Germline CDR1 reads MNHNS; CDR2 reads SASEGT. CDR3 protein: CASRGQSSYNEQFF. The CDR3 DNA reads as TGTGCCAGCAGAGGACAGAGCTCCTACAATGAGCAGTTCTTC.

V and J are TRBV5-1 and TRBJ1-4, with D possibly matching TRBD1 (6 bases). Looked up from germline, CDR1 is SGHRS and CDR2 is YFSETQ. The CDR3 runs 16 residues. V lost 2 bases, J lost 1 base, and 12 bases lay in between. Here the CDR3 reads CASSFWGRETNEKLFF. The CDR3 nucleotides read TGCGCCAGCAGCTTCTGGGGGCGCGAAACTAATGAAAAACTGTTTTTT.

The V and J genes are TRBV5-6 and TRBJ2-7; the D gene is possibly TRBD2 (5 bases). The V and J ends lost 6 bases and 7 bases respectively, with 17 bases between them. This CDR3 is 13 amino acids long. CDR1 is SGHDT, CDR2 YYEEEE, per germline. DNA for the CDR3: TGTGCCAGCACCCGGACCGTTTCGGGGGAGCAGTACTTC. Its protein is CASTRTVSGEQYF.

The chain is built from TRBV28 and TRBJ1-1, with 7 bases matching TRBD1. Germline lookup yields CDR1 MDHEN and CDR2 SYDVKM. J gave up 1 base and V 7 bases, and 12 bases lay outside the gene matches. This CDR3 comprises 16 residues. The CDR3, as DNA: TGTGCCAGCATCATTTTGCCGGGACAGAAGAACACTGAAGCTTTCTTT. This gives the protein CASIILPGQKNTEAFF.

This clone appeared a single time. The CDR3: CASSLWRGHTGELFF. CDR3 DNA: TGTGCCAGCAGCTTGTGGCGGGGGCACACCGGGGAGCTGTTTTTT. The chain recombines TRBV5-4 with TRBJ2-2; TRBD2 is a possible D gene (7 bases). V was clipped by 1 base and J by 3 bases, with 10 bases between them. Germline CDR1 SGHNT, CDR2 YYREEE (reference sequence). CDR3 size: 15 residues.

The chain recombines TRBV5-1 with TRBJ1-2; tentative D call: TRBD1 (5 bases). From germline, CDR1 is SGHRS and CDR2 YFSETQ. The CDR3 spans 14 residues. The V gene lost 1 base and the J gene lost 5 bases, with 12 bases spanning the gap. CDR3 DNA sequence: TGCGCCAGCAGCTTGCAGGGACCGGCTTATGGCTACACCTTC. Its protein is CASSLQGPAYGYTF.

The rearrangement uses TRBV28 and TRBJ1-2; no reliable D call. This CDR3 has 14 amino acids. Looked up from germline, CDR1 is MDHEN and CDR2 is SYDVKM. Trimming removed 3 bases from V and 0 bases from J, with 8 bases in between. Here the CDR3 DNA reads TGTGCCAGCAGTTTGGTGGAGACTAACTATGGCTACACCTTC. Residues: CASSLVETNYGYTF.

The rearrangement links TRBV6-1 to TRBJ1-5, with unresolved D. Germline-derived CDR1 and CDR2 are MNHNS and SASEGT. The CDR3 is 13 residues long. V was pared by 1 base and J by 9 bases, with 10 bases between. Written as DNA, the CDR3 is TGTGCCAGCAGTGAAGGAGAAGGAGGGCCCCAGCATTTT. It is translated as CASSEGEGGPQHF.

Note on this clone: Other DNA sequences in this specimen translate into the identical CDR3. The CDR3 DNA follows: TGTGCCAGCAGCCGTAGCGGGAGAGAGGACACCGGGGAGCTGTTTTTT. Its protein is CASSRSGREDTGELFF. The chain uses TRBV4-2 and TRBJ2-2; 9 positions match TRBD2. CDR1 LGHNA and CDR2 YNFKEQ come from the germline V gene. Trimming cost V 4 bases and J 3 bases; bases outside gene matches: 6. The CDR3 covers 16 residues.

V and J are TRBV28 and TRBJ1-5, with D possibly matching TRBD1 (5 bases). The length of the CDR3 is 13 residues. Germline CDR1 reads MDHEN; CDR2 reads SYDVKM. Deletions cut 6 bases from V and 3 bases from J, with 9 bases between. The CDR3 DNA follows: TGTGCCAGCAGGAGGACAAACAATCAGCCCCAGCATTTT. It codes for CASRRTNNQPQHF. The entire variable domain, with the rest obtained from reference TRBV28 and TRBJ1-5, is as follows: DVKVTQSSRYLVKRTGEKVFLECVQDMDHENMFWYRQDPGLGLRLIYFSYDVKMKEKGDIPEGYSVSREKKERFSLILESASTNQTSMYLCASRRTNNQPQHFGDGTRLSIL.

This clone was observed a handful of times. The chain employs TRBV6-4 and TRBJ2-5, with D perhaps assigned TRBD1 or TRBD2 (5 bases each). V was shortened by 4 bases and J by 5 bases, with 11 bases between the two germline ends. In germline, CDR1 is MRHNA, CDR2 SNTAGT. This CDR3 comprises 13 residues. CDR3 in amino acids: CASSVSWGETQYF. The CDR3 bases are TGTGCCAGCAGTGTTTCCTGGGGGGAGACCCAGTACTTC.